The rows below give T cell receptor beta chains drawn from one sample of a study of tumor-infiltrating lymphocytes in localized non-small cell lung cancer. Assay used: immunoSEQ multiplex PCR; TCRdb lists only in-frame clones, some missing. The data contain roughly 13,000 clones, roughly 70% of them singletons. The sequenced sample was lung tumor tissue. These receptors originate from a human donor with non-small cell lung cancer. CDR3s include the opening cysteine and the closing phenylalanine or tryptophan. A D gene is named only where the DNA matches it firmly. Size is omitted from some rows. Given values are once, few, many or a class for expanded clones.

d_call: TRBD1; j_call: TRBJ2-1; clone_size: NA; v_call: TRBV11-2; cdr3_nt: TGTGCCAGCAGGGGGACGGGACAGGGTGGGAATGAGCAGTTCTTC; cdr3_aa: CASRGTGQGGNEQFF
d_call: TRBD1; j_call: TRBJ1-1; clone_size: few; v_call: TRBV5-1; cdr3_nt: TGCGCCAGCGGGACAGGGGGCCGGGAGAACACTGAAGCTTTCTTT; cdr3_aa: CASGTGGRENTEAFF
d_call: NA; j_call: TRBJ2-5; clone_size: few; v_call: TRBV5-1; cdr3_nt: TGCGCCAGCAGCTTGGTCGGACAGTCCCAAGAGACCCAGTACTTC; cdr3_aa: CASSLVGQSQETQYF
d_call: NA; j_call: TRBJ1-2; clone_size: NA; v_call: TRBV30; cdr3_nt: TGTGCCTTTGGACCATCTAGGGGGTATGGCTACACCTTC; cdr3_aa: CAFGPSRGYGYTF
d_call: NA; j_call: TRBJ1-1; clone_size: NA; v_call: TRBV2; cdr3_nt: TGTGCCAGCAGTGAAGGAGGTTGGGGGGGAAGCACTGAAGCTTTCTTT; cdr3_aa: CASSEGGWGGSTEAFF
d_call: TRBD1; j_call: TRBJ1-5; clone_size: NA; v_call: TRBV18; cdr3_nt: TGTGCCAGCTCATGGACAGGGGGCGATCAGCCCCAGCATTTT; cdr3_aa: CASSWTGGDQPQHF
d_call: TRBD1; j_call: TRBJ2-3; clone_size: NA; v_call: TRBV5-1; cdr3_nt: TGCGCCAGCAGCCCCAACCCAACAGGGGCCGGGACAGATACGCAGTATTTT; cdr3_aa: CASSPNPTGAGTDTQYF
d_call: NA; j_call: TRBJ1-1; clone_size: once; v_call: TRBV15; cdr3_nt: TGTGCCACCAGCAGGAGGAACACTGAAGCTTTCTTT; cdr3_aa: CATSRRNTEAFF
d_call: TRBD2; j_call: TRBJ2-5; clone_size: NA; v_call: TRBV27; cdr3_nt: TGTGCCAGCAGACTAGCGGGGACGCAAGAGACCCAGTACTTC; cdr3_aa: CASRLAGTQETQYF
d_call: TRBD1; j_call: TRBJ2-7; clone_size: NA; v_call: TRBV28; cdr3_nt: TGTGCGAGCCAACTACCGGGACAGACCTACGAGCAGTACTTC; cdr3_aa: CASQLPGQTYEQYF
d_call: NA; j_call: TRBJ2-1; clone_size: NA; v_call: TRBV2; cdr3_nt: TGTGCCAGCAGTGAACTTTTGGTCGGCAATGAGCAGTTCTTC; cdr3_aa: CASSELLVGNEQFF
d_call: NA; j_call: TRBJ2-2; clone_size: NA; v_call: TRBV7-9; cdr3_nt: TGTGCCAGCAGCTCCGGGATTAACACCGGGGAGCTGTTTTTT; cdr3_aa: CASSSGINTGELFF
d_call: TRBD2; j_call: TRBJ2-1; clone_size: NA; v_call: TRBV7-2; cdr3_nt: TGTGCCAGCAGCGCAGACTGGACTAGCGGGGAACCCCCGTTCTTC; cdr3_aa: CASSADWTSGEPPFF
d_call: TRBD2; j_call: TRBJ2-3; clone_size: NA; v_call: TRBV4-2; cdr3_nt: TGTGCCAGCAGCCAAGATGGGCTAGCGGTCGGCACAGATACGCAGTATTTT; cdr3_aa: CASSQDGLAVGTDTQYF
d_call: TRBD1; j_call: TRBJ2-1; clone_size: few; v_call: TRBV7-9; cdr3_nt: TGTGCCAGCAACCTAGCCGGACAGGCAAACAATGAGCAGTTCTTC; cdr3_aa: CASNLAGQANNEQFF